This T cell receptor beta chain was captured by sequencing in a study of cytomegalovirus exposure and HLA in healthy donors. Findings and limits, study-wide: Most TCR sequences were uncommon, yet certain public TCRs appeared in many donors.

This CDR3 is 14 amino acids long. The germline gives CDR1 SGHNT, CDR2 YYREEE (reference sequence). The V end was cut by 1 base, the J end by 1 base, with 8 bases between. Libraries were prepared by immunoSEQ multiplex PCR; TCRdb keeps only in-frame clonotypes and omits some of them. The table has 43,000 or so clones, 90% to 95% seen once; the top ten hold 5.6%. Details on this clone: What it recognizes is unknown.

The source of this sequence is a young man in good health and CMV-seronegative. Sequencing was carried out using PBMCs. The V call is TRBV5-4, the J call TRBJ1-1; D not resolved. As DNA, the CDR3 is TGTGCCAGCAGCTTGTGGAGGAAGAACACTGAAGCTTTCTTT. It translates to CASSLWRKNTEAFF.